These T cell receptor beta chains were read from a single sample in a study of T-cell reconstitution after alpha-beta-depleted transplantation in children. MiXCR, applied by TCRdb to the PCR reads, yields one record per CDR3 protein. The table has some 500,000 distinct CDR3 sequences, over 25% seen once. This specimen was PBMCs from the stem cell graft donor, taken from the stem cell graft. All receptors come from a human donor who donated a stem cell graft to a child with aplastic anemia. Each CDR3 is given with its conserved first and last residue. The D gene is left open where the match is weak. Rows give clone size only sometimes, using once, few, many, or a class for an expanded clone.

d_call cdr3_length j_call v_call clone_size cdr3_nt cdr3_aa
. 12 TRBJ1-5 TRBV20-1 . TGCAGTTTAGGGGTAGGTAATCAGCCCCAGCATTTT CSLGVGNQPQHF
TRBD2 13 TRBJ2-1 TRBV20-1 few TGCAGTGTACACCGACTAGCGGGAGGTGAGCAGTTCTTC CSVHRLAGGEQFF
. 15 TRBJ1-5 TRBV20-1 few TGCAGTGCCCGCCCCGGGGTAAACAGCAATCAGCCCCAGCATTTT CSARPGVNSNQPQHF
. 14 TRBJ1-2 TRBV7-2 few TGTGCCAGCAGCTCAGGGGTTGGTGAGACTGGCTACACCTTC CASSSGVGETGYTF
. 15 TRBJ1-5 TRBV19 few TGTGCCAGTAGTATAGATCGTGGTAGCAATCAGCCCCAGCATTTT CASSIDRGSNQPQHF
TRBD1 13 TRBJ1-1 TRBV6-1 . TGTGCCAGCAGTGAGGACAGGGGGAATGAAGCTTTCTTT CASSEDRGNEAFF
. 13 TRBJ1-2 TRBV7-9 . TGTGCCAGCAGCTTAGGGGAGGGCTATGGCTACACCTTC CASSLGEGYGYTF
. 15 TRBJ1-2 TRBV5-5 . TGTGCCAGCAGCTCCCTGGGGCCAGCTAACTATGGCTACACCTTC CASSSLGPANYGYTF
. 15 TRBJ1-1 TRBV13 few TGTGCCAGCAGCCTAATAGACACCCCGAACACTGAAGCTTTCTTT CASSLIDTPNTEAFF
. 13 TRBJ2-5 TRBV6-2/TRBV6-3 . TGTGCCAGCACAACGGAGGTACAAGAGACCCAGTACTTC CASTTEVQETQYF
. 16 TRBJ2-3 TRBV10-1 few TGCGCCAGCAGTGAGTCGGGGACGGCCAGCACAGATACGCAGTATTTT CASSESGTASTDTQYF
. 14 TRBJ2-1 TRBV7-9 . TGTGCCAGCAGCTTCGGGACTCTAATTAATGAGCAGTTCTTC CASSFGTLINEQFF
. 15 TRBJ2-5 TRBV27 . TGTGCCAGCAGCCATACCGGGACACCCCTAGAGACCCAGTACTTC CASSHTGTPLETQYF
. 16 TRBJ2-6 TRBV4-2 few TGTGCCAGCAGCCAAGTTTCCGTCTCTGGGGCCAACGTCCTGACTTTC CASSQVSVSGANVLTF
. 14 TRBJ1-5 TRBV7-2 . TGTGCCAGCAGCTTAGCCTGGAGCAATCAGCCCCAGCATTTT CASSLAWSNQPQHF
. 14 TRBJ1-5 TRBV20-1 once TGCAGTGCTAGAGGGGAAAGGGAGGCTCAGCCCCAGCATTTT CSARGEREAQPQHF
TRBD2 15 TRBJ2-2 TRBV4-1 . TGCGCCAGCAGCCAAGATAGCGGGAGGTCCGGGGAGCTGTTTTTT CASSQDSGRSGELFF
. 16 TRBJ2-1 TRBV4-3 few TGCGCCAGCAGCCAAGTATTAGGTAGCTCCTACAATGAGCAGTTCTTC CASSQVLGSSYNEQFF
. 12 TRBJ2-3 TRBV28 many TGTGCCAGCAGTTCCTCCACTGGAACGCAGTATTTT CASSSSTGTQYF
. 15 TRBJ2-7 TRBV9 few TGTGCCAGCAGCGTAGGTCAAGCGGGTCTCTACGAGCAGTACTTC CASSVGQAGLYEQYF
. 14 TRBJ1-2 TRBV6-2/TRBV6-3 . TGTGCCAGCAGTTACGCGGGGGGCGGCTCTGGCTACACCTTC CASSYAGGGSGYTF
TRBD2 14 TRBJ2-2 TRBV29-1 . TGCAGCGTATCGGGGGGAGATGGTGCCGGGGAGCTGTTTTTT CSVSGGDGAGELFF
TRBD2 18 TRBJ2-1 TRBV27 few TGTGCCAGCAGTTTATCGAATTTTGCGGGAGGGGTTAATAATGAGCAGTTCTTC CASSLSNFAGGVNNEQFF
. 15 TRBJ1-4 TRBV5-1 . TGCGCCAGCAGCTTGGTGCAGGGCCAAAATGAAAAACTGTTTTTT CASSLVQGQNEKLFF
TRBD2 13 TRBJ2-1 TRBV12-3/TRBV12-4 few TGTGCCACTTGGGGACTAGCGTTGGATGAGCAGTTCTTC CATWGLALDEQFF
. 17 TRBJ2-3 TRBV9 . TGTGCCAGCAGCGTACCTCAGGGGAGGTGGGACACAGATACGCAGTATTTT CASSVPQGRWDTDTQYF
. 14 TRBJ2-3 TRBV20-1 . TGCAGTGCTAGGGCGTCAGCCTACACAGATACGCAGTATTTT CSARASAYTDTQYF